The next 21 T cell receptor beta chains were all read from a single sample in a study of blood T cell repertoires in COVID-19 (TCRdb year 2020). Library construction relied on the immunoSEQ multiplex PCR assay. TCRdb obtained this table from immuneACCESS and retained in-frame rearrangements with V and J assigned. These tables miss some clones; where compared with another copy, unresolved V genes account for less than half of the shortfall, and the remainder is unexplained. For this sample there are 75,000 to 95,000 clones; roughly 90% appear just once. Approximately 2.5% of the sample lies in the top ten. Sequencing used peripheral blood. The source is a human donor in a cohort sampled during active COVID-19.

The gene calls are TRBV27 and TRBJ2-7, with 7 bases aligning to TRBD1. Unmatched junction bases numbered 7, after V lost 3 bases and J lost 5 bases. The CDR3 sequence is 14 residues long. Germline V CDR1 and CDR2: MNHEY, SMNVEV (reference sequence). CDR3 coding DNA: TGTGCCAGCAGTTTTAGGACAGGTGGACACGAGCAGTACTTC. This gives the protein CASSFRTGGHEQYF.

The chain recombines TRBV7-6 with TRBJ2-1; TRBD2 aligns across 8 bases. V lost 2 bases to trimming and J lost 7 bases; unmatched junction nucleotides: 10. The CDR3 length is 16 residues. Germline assignment: CDR1 SGHVS and CDR2 FNYEAQ. In DNA form, the CDR3 reads TGTGCCAGCAGCTTACGGGAGGGGACCCCTTTAAATGAGCAGTTCTTC. This gives the protein CASSLREGTPLNEQFF.

V gene TRBV28 combines with J gene TRBJ2-5, with D perhaps matching TRBD2 (5 bases). Trimming stripped 7 bases from V and 2 bases from J, with 11 bases between. Germline V gives CDR1 MDHEN, CDR2 SYDVKM. The CDR3 runs to 13 residues. In DNA, the CDR3 is TGTGCCAGCAAAGAGGGCCCTCAAGAGACCCAGTACTTC. This translates into CASKEGPQETQYF.

The chain is built from TRBV28 and TRBJ1-5, with D possibly TRBD1 on 5 matching bases. The CDR3 consists of 18 residues. V was pared by 8 bases and J by 3 bases, with 26 bases between. Germline V gene sequence: CDR1 MDHEN, CDR2 SYDVKM. The CDR3 DNA follows: TGTGCCAGCCTCCCCAGCAGGGAGGCCTACATAGACAATCAGCCCCAGCATTTT. Translating it yields CASLPSREAYIDNQPQHF.

The J gene is TRBJ1-2, the V gene TRBV6-5; 8 nucleotides align to TRBD1. V lost 6 bases to trimming and J lost 3 bases; unmatched junction nucleotides: 3. CDR1 and CDR2 (germline): MNHEY, SVGAGI. The CDR3 length is 13 residues. The CDR3 DNA reads TGTGCCAGCAGCCTGACAGGGGACTATGGCTACACCTTC. Protein product: CASSLTGDYGYTF.

This clone was seen a single time. V is TRBV2 and J is TRBJ2-7; 11 bases fit TRBD1. Trimming cost V 6 bases and J 7 bases; bases outside gene matches: 5. The CDR3 is 13 amino acids. In germline, CDR1 is SNHLY, CDR2 FYNNEI. The CDR3 region has the DNA TGTGCCAGCAGAAAGGGACAGGGGGATGAGCAGTACTTC. Its translation is CASRKGQGDEQYF.

The rearrangement links TRBV15 to TRBJ2-1; TRBD2 matches at 9 bases. The CDR3 length is 19 residues. With 0 bases clipped from V and 8 bases from J, the junction kept 17 bases outside the gene matches. In germline, CDR1 is LNHNV, CDR2 YYDKDF (reference sequence). This chain's CDR3 is CATSRDGALAGDGGDEQFF. The CDR3 bases are TGTGCCACCAGCAGAGATGGGGCCTTAGCGGGAGATGGTGGCGATGAGCAGTTCTTC. Drawing the rest from reference TRBV15 and TRBJ2-1, the complete variable domain is DAMVIQNPRYQVTQFGKPVTLSCSQTLNHNVMYWYQQKSSQAPKLLFHYYDKDFNNEADTPDNFQSRRPNTSFCFLDIRSPGLGDTAMYLCATSRDGALAGDGGDEQFFGPGTRLTVL.

The chain carries TRBV6-6 and TRBJ2-4; perhaps TRBD2 as D (7 bases). V lost 5 bases and J 3 bases, leaving 14 bases between the germline ends. This CDR3 contains 15 residues. CDR1 is MNHNY and CDR2 is SVGAGI in the germline V gene (reference sequence). CDR3: CASSEPGEGKNIQYF. CDR3 bases: TGTGCCAGCAGTGAGCCAGGGGAGGGCAAAAACATTCAGTACTTC.

The chain combines TRBV7-2 with TRBJ2-3; tentatively, D is TRBD2 (5 bases). Germline V gives CDR1 SGHTA, CDR2 FQGNSA. This CDR3 spans 15 amino acids. V lost 5 bases and J 2 bases, leaving 14 bases between the germline ends. The CDR3 here is CASSLGWGVTDTQYF. The CDR3 coding sequence is TGTGCCAGCAGCCTAGGGTGGGGAGTCACAGATACGCAGTATTTT.

The chain combines TRBV2 with TRBJ2-5; 8 nucleotides agree with TRBD2. From germline, CDR1 is SNHLY and CDR2 FYNNEI. The CDR3 is 18 amino acids. After removal of 10 bases from V and 2 bases from J, the junction contained 21 bases not matched to a gene. The CDR3 protein is CANTRLAPGGLMQETQYF. CDR3 DNA sequence: TGTGCCAACACACGTCTGGCGCCGGGAGGGCTTATGCAAGAGACCCAGTACTTC.

The chain is built from TRBV9 and TRBJ1-3; D not resolved. Germline values: CDR1 SGDLS, CDR2 YYNGEE. The V gene lost 4 bases and the J gene lost 4 bases, with 15 bases spanning the gap. The CDR3 extends over 15 amino acids. The CDR3, as DNA: TGTGCCAGCAGCTTCGGACGGGGTGCGGGAAACACCATATATTTT. This codes for CASSFGRGAGNTIYF.

V gene TRBV19 combines with J gene TRBJ2-2; 9 nucleotides align to TRBD2. Trimming cost V 4 bases and J 6 bases; bases outside gene matches: 6. This CDR3 has 15 amino acids. Germline-derived CDR1 and CDR2 are LNHDA and SQIVND (reference sequence). The CDR3 region is CASSNGGGAPGELFF. In nucleotides, the CDR3 is TGTGCCAGTAGTAATGGCGGGGGGGCCCCCGGGGAGCTGTTTTTT.

CDR3 loop: CASSFGQGTQPQHF. CDR3 DNA: TGTGCCAGCAGTTTCGGGCAGGGAACTCAGCCCCAGCATTTT. J is TRBJ1-5 and V is TRBV28, with D maybe TRBD1 (5 bases). Germline V gene lookup returns CDR1 MDHEN and CDR2 SYDVKM. The V and J ends lost 3 bases and 6 bases respectively, with 12 bases between them. The CDR3 has 14 residues.

This chain links TRBV18 with TRBJ2-7, with 10 bases that match TRBD2. The CDR3 covers 18 residues. The J segment lost 3 bases and the V segment lost 6 bases, leaving 17 bases of the junction unmatched. The germline CDR1 and CDR2 sequences are KGHSH and LQKENI. CDR3 loop: CASSWRTSGTLRGYEQYF. As DNA, the CDR3 is TGTGCCAGCTCTTGGAGGACTAGCGGCACCCTAAGGGGCTACGAGCAGTACTTC.

The J gene is TRBJ2-5, the V gene TRBV6-1, with 11 bases matching TRBD2. Trimming took 3 bases from V and 4 from J; bases not matched to a gene: 1. The V gene's germline CDR1 is MNHNS and CDR2 SASEGT. The length of the CDR3 is 14 residues. This chain's CDR3 is CASSDGLAGETQYF. Written as DNA, the CDR3 is TGTGCCAGCAGTGACGGACTAGCGGGAGAGACCCAGTACTTC.

The chain's CDR3 is CASSLEVGQNTGELFF. The DNA for the CDR3 is TGTGCCAGCAGCTTAGAAGTGGGGCAGAACACCGGGGAGCTGTTTTTT. The V gene is TRBV7-9, the J gene TRBJ2-2; a possible D gene is TRBD1 (5 bases). This CDR3 comprises 16 residues. Trimming removed 1 base from V and 1 base from J, with 10 bases in between. The germline V gene has CDR1 SEHNR and CDR2 FQNEAQ (reference sequence).

This clone was picked up a small number of times. The chain combines TRBV10-2 with TRBJ1-5; possibly TRBD1 for D (6 bases). Trimming removed 3 bases at V and 7 bases at J, with 19 bases between. The CDR3 is 16 amino acids. The germline V gene has CDR1 WSHSY and CDR2 SAAADI. CDR3 residues: CASSEGSGGARQPQHF. In nucleotides, the CDR3 is TGCGCCAGCAGTGAAGGTTCTGGGGGCGCAAGACAGCCCCAGCATTTT.

The chain couples TRBV11-2 to TRBJ2-2, with no clear D. V lost 4 bases and J lost 4, with 4 bases in between. The CDR3 is made up of 12 amino acids. Germline values: CDR1 SGHAT, CDR2 FQNNGV. The CDR3 DNA is TGTGCCAGCAGCTCCAGCACCGGGGAGCTGTTTTTT. Its protein is CASSSSTGELFF.

In the case of this clone: Compared with germline, one end of the junction differs, possibly owing to a read error. The chain joins TRBV7-9 to TRBJ2-1; 10 positions agree with TRBD2. In germline, CDR1 is SEHNR, CDR2 FQNEAQ (reference sequence). The CDR3 spans 16 residues. The CDR3: CASSLERLAGANEQFF. CDR3 nucleotides: TGTGCCAGCAGTTTAGAGAGGCTAGCGGGGGCAAATGAGCAGTTCTTC.

A word on this clone: In the same sample, other DNA sequences code for this CDR3. The CDR3 is CASSIGLAGLTQETQYF. The CDR3, as DNA: TGTGCCAGTAGTATAGGACTAGCGGGGCTTACTCAAGAGACCCAGTACTTC. V and J are TRBV19 and TRBJ2-5; 11 nucleotides agree with TRBD2. CDR3 size: 17 residues. The ends lost 1 base at V and 2 bases at J; junction bases unmatched: 6. CDR1 LNHDA and CDR2 SQIVND come from the germline V gene (reference sequence). Filled out from reference TRBV19 and TRBJ2-5, the complete variable domain reads DGGITQSPKYLFRKEGQNVTLSCEQNLNHDAMYWYRQDPGQGLRLIYYSQIVNDFQKGDIAEGYSVSREKKESFPLTVTSAQKNPTAFYLCASSIGLAGLTQETQYFGPGTRLLVL.

The rearrangement joins TRBV4-3 to TRBJ2-1; 11 nucleotides align to TRBD2. The length of the CDR3 is 16 residues. CDR1 is LGHNA, CDR2 YSLEER, per germline. Trimming took 0 bases from V and 8 from J; bases not matched to a gene: 6. The DNA for the CDR3 is TGCGCCAGCAGCCAAGAAGGGGCTAGCGGGAGGCATGAGCAGTTCTTC. Its protein is CASSQEGASGRHEQFF.